The sequence of this TCR beta chain was determined in a study of blood T cell repertoires in COVID-19. Germline V gene lookup returns CDR1 SGHTA and CDR2 FQGNSA. Trimming took off 1 base at V and 8 bases at J, with 14 bases between the two ends. This CDR3 spans 15 amino acids. Participants spanned ages about 18 to 100 years and resided in about 25 US areas. This clone was found once. In the study's own analysis: Nucleated cell counts were estimated from reference gene primer amplification. Method: immunoSEQ multiplex PCR; TCRdb's copy keeps in-frame clones and lacks some. V and J calls and clone size are given by that table; D and trimming were obtained from the DNA. The sample contains under 350,000 clones, approximately 86% of which appear only once.

This chain joins TRBV7-2 and TRBJ1-4; weak D call: TRBD1 (5 bases). This clonotype was sampled from a woman between 40 and 55 years old with acute COVID-19. The sequencing sample was made of PBMCs or T cells enriched from blood (not recorded which). The CDR3 bases are TGTGCCAGCAGCTTAGGGGGTCAGGGTGGGGAAAAACTGTTTTTT. Translating it yields CASSLGGQGGEKLFF.